A single sample is the source of the 7 T cell receptor beta chains below, sequenced in a study of shared clonotypes between healthy human individuals. TCRdb keeps only in-frame clones here, not all; method: immunoSEQ multiplex PCR. The data contain fewer than 850,000 clones, about 90% of them singletons. The sample comprised memory CD8+ T cells from PBMCs. Subset given: CD45RO+ cells pooled with CCR7-negative TemRA cells. The receptors were sampled from a man between 18 and 35 years old in good health. Some clones in this sample may be carry-over from other donors' samples.

DNA for the CDR3: TGCGCCAGCAGCCATATACACCTAGAGGGGCAGTATTTT. This encodes CASSHIHLEGQYF. The chain is built from TRBV4-1 and TRBJ2-3, with a weak D call TRBD2 (5 bases). Germline V gene lookup returns CDR1 MGHRA and CDR2 YSYEKL. V shed 3 bases and J shed 11 bases, with 15 bases lying between them. CDR3 length: 13 amino acids.

V is TRBV2 and J is TRBJ2-7; TRBD1 matches at 7 bases. CDR1 and CDR2 (germline): SNHLY, FYNNEI. The V and J ends lost 5 bases and 5 bases, in that order; junction bases with no gene match: 6. The CDR3 has 13 residues. The CDR3 coding sequence is TGTGCCAGCAGTAGCAGGGACAGCCACGAGCAGTACTTC. It specifies CASSSRDSHEQYF.

This clone was seen just once. The V gene is TRBV19, the J gene TRBJ2-1; 11 bases are a match to TRBD2. Germline CDR1 and CDR2: LNHDA and SQIVND (reference sequence). Unmatched junction bases numbered 8, after V lost 3 bases and J lost 13 bases. The length of the CDR3 is 14 residues. CDR3 sequence reads: CASSISGLAALQFF. CDR3 bases: TGTGCCAGTAGTATTTCGGGACTAGCGGCCCTCCAGTTCTTC.

V is TRBV27 and J is TRBJ2-1, with D perhaps matching TRBD2 (6 bases). CDR3 size: 15 residues. Germline CDR1 reads MNHEY; CDR2 reads SMNVEV (reference sequence). Trimming took off 5 bases at V and 8 bases at J, with 19 bases between the two ends. CDR3 region: CASSIAEGGLDEQFF. Here the CDR3 DNA reads TGTGCCAGCAGTATAGCGGAAGGAGGCTTGGATGAGCAGTTCTTC.

The CDR3 is CASGRGSYEQYF. The CDR3 nucleotides are TGCGCCAGCGGACGGGGCTCCTACGAGCAGTACTTC. The V and J genes are TRBV4-1 and TRBJ2-7, with a weak D call TRBD2 (5 bases). The V end lost 8 bases, the J end lost 0 bases, and 8 bases lay between the germline ends. The CDR3 consists of 12 residues. The germline gives CDR1 MGHRA, CDR2 YSYEKL.

This chain joins TRBV27 and TRBJ2-2; no firm D call. Trimming removed 5 bases from V and 2 bases from J, with 6 bases in between. CDR1 and CDR2 from the germline V gene are MNHEY and SMNVEV (reference sequence). This CDR3 is 13 amino acids long. This CDR3 reads CASSPANTGELFF. CDR3 nucleotides: TGTGCCAGCAGTCCAGCCAACACCGGGGAGCTGTTTTTT.

The CDR3 here is CASSLAMGQDEQYF. The CDR3 bases are TGTGCCAGCAGCTTAGCCATGGGGCAGGACGAGCAGTACTTC. The chain is built from TRBV7-6 and TRBJ2-7; perhaps TRBD1 as D (5 bases). Trimming shortened V by 0 bases and J by 5 bases, and 11 bases separated the two germline ends. Germline CDR1 is SGHVS and CDR2 is FNYEAQ. The CDR3 extends over 14 amino acids.